The sequence of this T cell receptor beta chain was determined in a study of shared clonotypes between healthy human individuals (dated by TCRdb to 2019 to 2021). In the study overall: Three men and two women, aged 18 to 49 years, made up the cohort. For each donor, three plates each were used for CD4 naive and CD4 memory, two plates were used for CD8 naive, and one plate was used for CD8 memory. The study deeply sequenced blood TCR repertoires of five healthy adults to estimate repertoire size and the extent of clonotype sharing between individuals. To increase sequencing depth and limit assay-specific biases, TCR repertoire library preparation and sequencing were carried out by different laboratories using diverse techniques. Each donor's leukapheresis produced roughly between roughly 0.9 and 8.9 billion PBMCs. The paper as a whole reports these results and caveats: Only blood was sampled, and tissue TCR repertoires likely differ from those in blood. Based on pairwise subsampling, the degree of clonotype sharing among donors was expected to be affected by sequencing depth. Because the study included only a small number of donors, the genetic and exposure-history diversity represented was limited. Even with the large sequencing depth, rarefaction of the sorted-subset datasets indicated that sequencing was incomplete. Compared with non-shared clonotypes, the clonotypes found in all four sorted-subset donors had higher generation probabilities. Approximately 5% of naive CD4, 3.5% of naive CD8, about 2.1% of memory CD4, and 0.35% to 0.4% of memory CD8 clonotypes were shared across a few donors. Naive subsets generally had larger estimated clonotype richness than memory subsets did.

Donors were healthy HIV-negative adults with no recently reported acute infections or vaccinations. Only Caucasian adults living in Nashville, Tennessee, USA were represented among the donors. Magnetic negative selection was used to enrich CD4+ T cells, after which naive cells were positively selected on CD45RA and the negative fraction became the memory subset. Blood was obtained by leukapheresis, after which PBMCs were separated by Ficoll-Histopaque density gradient centrifugation and cryopreserved in liquid nitrogen vapor phase. Analytical flow cytometry was used to check the purity and quantity of every magnetically sorted T cell population. From each sorted fraction, genomic DNA was isolated and quantified by UV absorbance on a Nanodrop 2000c. Comments on this clone: This receptor's antigen is unknown. Per-base qualities were not stored, and no clone one base away is much larger.

Using the deep immunoSEQ assay, TCR CDR3 regions were amplified from genomic DNA by multiplex PCR. Extracted genomic DNA from each cell subset was distributed evenly across all wells of several immunoSEQ 96-well plates, and each plate was treated as a replicate. For sorted subsets, roughly 0.2 ug genomic DNA, equal to 30,000 to 35,000 T cell genomes, was loaded into each replicate PCR. Purified libraries were quantified with a Qubit 3.0 fluorometer, sized on a Bioanalyzer 2100, and re-quantified with the KAPA Library Quantification kit. A separate single-read 150-cycle Illumina NextSeq 550 flow cell was used to sequence each immunoSEQ 96-well plate. The source study handled its data this way. Because only junctional sequences without quality scores were contained in the immunoSEQ output, filtering matching that applied to full-length reads could not be performed. Sequences were annotated with PyIR, a Python wrapper for IgBLAST v1.9, using IMGT germline references to assign V/J genes and CDR3. Reads were removed for weak V/J assignments (E-value above 1e-6), missing CDR3, stop codons, out-of-frame junctions, or ambiguous translated residues. V3J clonotypes were defined as sequences sharing an identical inferred V gene, J gene, and CDR3 amino acid sequence. Percentage overlap between repertoires was calculated by dividing the number of shared unique clonotypes by the size of the smaller repertoire. Three approaches were used to assess repertoire richness: RTK rarefaction, the Chao1 estimator, and Recon v2.1 estimates of unobserved clonotypes. OLGA was used to compute generation probabilities for all TCRbeta clonotypes that the gDNA method yielded from a handful of donors. TCRdb re-hosts the immuneACCESS table, in-frame sequences only. Its copies lack some clones; in the studies checked, an unresolved V gene accounts for under half of them, and the cause for the rest is not known. D and trimming were read from the DNA, whereas the V and J calls and clone size are those reported in that table. The table for this sample lists roughly 2,300,000 clones; less than 95% of them were counted only once. The top ten constitute around 0.4% of the sample.

Reading the germline V gene (reference sequence) gives CDR1 MNHEY and CDR2 SMNVEV. V gives up 7 bases and J gives up 4 bases, and the segment between their germline ends measures 12 bases. Including the terminal cysteine and phenylalanine, the CDR3 comprises 13 residues. CDR3 DNA is the only sequence kept; it has 39 bases, read in frame from the first base. What was sequenced was naive CD4+ T cells from PBMCs. The sample's cell subset or site label, decoded: CD45RA+ positively selected. This clonotype was obtained from a man in his late teens or twenties in good health. Some clones in this sample may be carry-over from other donors' samples. This chain is built from TRBV27 and TRBJ2-3; the D segment could be TRBD2, given 6 matching bases. The CDR3 is CASNVRGSDTQYF. In nucleotides, the sequence is TGTGCCAGCAATGTGCGGGGCTCAGATACGCAGTATTTT.